This T cell receptor beta chain was recovered during a study of radiation and T cells in renal cell carcinoma. Study findings and constraints: From baseline, blood top tumor clonotypes peaked at 2 weeks post-radiation.

Germline lookup yields CDR1 SGDLS and CDR2 YYNGEE. J gave up 6 bases and V 3 bases, and 14 bases lay outside the gene matches. The CDR3 has 17 residues. The assay was immunoSEQ multiplex PCR, and TCRdb's table has in-frame clones only and misses some. The sample comprises 130,000 to 150,000 clones, approximately 86% of which are singletons, and around a sixth rests with the top ten. This clone was detected a few times. Its matching antigen is unknown. Described time point: blood 4 weeks post-SBRT, at nephrectomy. Treatment specified: 15 Gy SBRT to primary tumor, nephrectomy 4 weeks later. Blood was sampled at baseline, 2 weeks and 4 weeks after SBRT.

The specimen comprised blood, sampled from a patient whose treatment included radiotherapy and nephrectomy. J is TRBJ1-1 and V is TRBV9; 10 bases match TRBD1. This TCR was sampled from a woman between 45 and 65 years old with renal cell carcinoma. The CDR3 loop reads CASSAVRGTGEIAEAFF. The DNA for the CDR3 is TGTGCCAGCAGCGCAGTCCGGGGGACAGGGGAGATAGCTGAAGCTTTCTTT.